This TCR beta chain comes out of a study of blood T cell repertoires in COVID-19. Whole-study context: The United States, Italy and Spain supplied acute and convalescent COVID-19 samples.

The CDR3 is 15 amino acids. Germline V gene data show CDR1 as SGDLS and CDR2 as YYNGEE. The V segment lost 0 bases and the J segment 6 bases; nucleotides outside the gene matches: 4. Enrolment of Seattle patients took place during active infection, and they were followed longitudinally. As handled by the study authors: Amplifying reference gene primers gave estimates of nucleated cell counts. Generated by immunoSEQ multiplex PCR, the TCRdb table keeps only in-frame clones and is missing some. The DNA gave D and trimming, while V, J and clone size come from that table. The table records 300,000 to 350,000 clones, 90% of them present only once.

The sequenced sample was peripheral blood. The clonotype originates from a woman aged 40 to 50 with COVID-19, enrolled during active disease. J is TRBJ2-3 and V is TRBV9; 10 nucleotides align to TRBD2. CDR3 nucleotide sequence: TGTGCCAGCAGCGTAGTCAATAGCGGGGGGGATACGCAGTATTTT. Protein: CASSVVNSGGDTQYF.